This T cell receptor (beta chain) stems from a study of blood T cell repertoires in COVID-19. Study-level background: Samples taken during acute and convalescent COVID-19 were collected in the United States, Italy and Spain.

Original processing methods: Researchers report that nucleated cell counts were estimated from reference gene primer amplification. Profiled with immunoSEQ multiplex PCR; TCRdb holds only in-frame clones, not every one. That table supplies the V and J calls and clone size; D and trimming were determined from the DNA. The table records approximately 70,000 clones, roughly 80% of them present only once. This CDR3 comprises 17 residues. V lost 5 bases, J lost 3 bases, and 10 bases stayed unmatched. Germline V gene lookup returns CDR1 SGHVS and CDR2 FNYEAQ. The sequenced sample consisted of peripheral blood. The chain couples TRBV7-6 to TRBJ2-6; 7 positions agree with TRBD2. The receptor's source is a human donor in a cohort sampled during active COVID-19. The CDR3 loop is CASSRGLEAFGANVLTF. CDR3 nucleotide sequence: TGTGCCAGCAGCCGCGGACTAGAGGCTTTTGGGGCCAACGTCCTGACTTTC.